A selection of T cell receptor beta chains follows, all from one sample in a study of memory CD4+ T cells and cytomegalovirus serostatus. Sequencing used immunoSEQ multiplex PCR; TCRdb keeps in-frame clones, though not all of them. The data hold just under 60,000 clones, with 80% to 85% observed a single time. Material: memory CD4+ T cells from blood. Source of these receptors: an adult in good health and CMV-seronegative. Each CDR3 is given without its conserved first and last residue.

v_gene	j_gene	CDR3aa
TRBV30	TRBJ2-7	AWSVWRERIEQY
TRBV6-4	TRBJ1-1	ASSERAGMNTEAF
TRBV7-9	TRBJ1-2	ASSLEPHGYT
TRBV21-1	TRBJ2-5	ASSKSVAQY
TRBV9	TRBJ2-2	ASSSLGSGTGELF
TRBV5-6	TRBJ2-1	ASSLGRPKTSGNNEQF
TRBV7-9	TRBJ2-1	ASSLGEGVNEQF
TRBV5-1	TRBJ1-4	ASSDGQTEKLF
TRBV27	TRBJ2-7	ASSLTGTSAEQY
TRBV18	TRBJ1-5	ASSPSYDRGNQPQH
TRBV11-2	TRBJ1-3	ASSFGITGNTIY
TRBV28	TRBJ1-4	ASSIPGQGQSNEKLF
TRBV19	TRBJ1-5	ASTSLIGGNQPQH
TRBV11-3	TRBJ2-3	ASSSKAREGDTQY
TRBV25-1	TRBJ2-7	ASQAGTAFFSYEQY
TRBV10-1	TRBJ2-7	ASSESIVADYEQY
TRBV15	TRBJ1-5	ATSRPTRQGWTQPQH
TRBV28	TRBJ2-1	ASSLSGRLNNEQF
TRBV11-2	TRBJ2-1	ASSLGGRIEQF
TRBV5-1	TRBJ2-1	ASSFGQGRSNEQF
TRBV29-1	TRBJ2-1	SGSTPTSLSYNEQF
TRBV10-1	TRBJ1-1	ASSRTGDTEAF
TRBV18	TRBJ1-1	ASSPGSSNTEAF
TRBV10-2	TRBJ1-2	ASSDKGVKANYGYT
TRBV28	TRBJ1-3	ASASGRNTIY
TRBV6-5	TRBJ2-7	ASRVGTGGTYEQY
TRBV7-9	TRBJ2-3	ASSLGLAQSTDTQY
TRBV6-1	TRBJ2-7	ASSEARSGRGSYEQY
TRBV4-2	TRBJ1-3	ASSQGGAEENTIY
TRBV9	TRBJ1-2	ASSQTNRGEDYGYT
TRBV19	TRBJ2-1	ASSRGGSGSEQF
TRBV19	TRBJ2-4	ASSIPGTGGRSSY
TRBV19	TRBJ1-4	ASSIALGTNEKLF
TRBV27	TRBJ1-1	ASSFSTGANTEAF
TRBV6-1	TRBJ2-7	ASSDKDRGRYEQY
TRBV28	TRBJ2-3	ASSRASGMSDTQY
TRBV29-1	TRBJ1-1	SVVRLVAF
TRBV7-2	TRBJ2-3	ASRPASTDTQY
TRBV27	TRBJ2-7	ASSLKSRSSYEQY
TRBV6-1	TRBJ2-3	ASSEQGSSTDTQY
TRBV7-2	TRBJ1-1	ASSLGGANTEAF
TRBV5-4	TRBJ2-2	ASSSDGVGELF
TRBV19	TRBJ2-7	ASSMFPKASAYEQY
TRBV19	TRBJ1-2	ASISDRDRAYYGYT
TRBV29-1	TRBJ2-1	SVGRLEDEQF
TRBV6-5	TRBJ1-1	ASRLNSEAF
TRBV9	TRBJ1-1	ASETDFDTEAF
TRBV2	TRBJ2-7	ASSVRGQGSYEQY
TRBV18	TRBJ2-7	ASSKDRQNYEQY